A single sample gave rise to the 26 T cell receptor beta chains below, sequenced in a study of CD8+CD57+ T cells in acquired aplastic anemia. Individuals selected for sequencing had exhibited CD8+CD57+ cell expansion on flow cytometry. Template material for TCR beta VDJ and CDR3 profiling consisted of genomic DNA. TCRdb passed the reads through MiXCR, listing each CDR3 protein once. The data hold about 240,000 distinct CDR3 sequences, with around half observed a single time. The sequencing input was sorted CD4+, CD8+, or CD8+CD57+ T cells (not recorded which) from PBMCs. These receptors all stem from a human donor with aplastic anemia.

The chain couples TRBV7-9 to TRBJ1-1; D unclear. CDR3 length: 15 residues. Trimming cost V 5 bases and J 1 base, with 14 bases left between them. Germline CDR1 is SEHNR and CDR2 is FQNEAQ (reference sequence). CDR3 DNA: TGTGCCAGCAGCCCCTTAGAAGGGAAGAACACTGAAGCTTTCTTT. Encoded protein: CASSPLEGKNTEAFF.

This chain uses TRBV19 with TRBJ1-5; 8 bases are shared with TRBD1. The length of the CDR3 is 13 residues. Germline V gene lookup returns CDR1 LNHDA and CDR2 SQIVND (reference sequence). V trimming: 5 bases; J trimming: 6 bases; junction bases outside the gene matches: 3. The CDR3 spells CASSLGQGQPQHF. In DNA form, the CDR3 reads TGTGCCAGTAGTCTAGGACAGGGTCAGCCCCAGCATTTT.

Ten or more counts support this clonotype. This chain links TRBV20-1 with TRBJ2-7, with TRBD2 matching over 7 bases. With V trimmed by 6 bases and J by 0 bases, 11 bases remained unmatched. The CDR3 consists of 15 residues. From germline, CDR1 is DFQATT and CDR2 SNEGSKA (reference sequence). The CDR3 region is CSAHSRRTSSYEQYF. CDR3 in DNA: TGCAGTGCCCACTCTAGAAGGACTAGCTCCTACGAGCAGTACTTC.

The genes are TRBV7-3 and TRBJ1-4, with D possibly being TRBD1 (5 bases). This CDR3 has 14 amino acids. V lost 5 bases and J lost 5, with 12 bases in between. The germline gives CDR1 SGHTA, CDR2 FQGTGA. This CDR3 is CASSLIGGNEKLFF. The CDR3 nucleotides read TGTGCCAGCAGCCTCATTGGGGGGAATGAAAAACTGTTTTTT.

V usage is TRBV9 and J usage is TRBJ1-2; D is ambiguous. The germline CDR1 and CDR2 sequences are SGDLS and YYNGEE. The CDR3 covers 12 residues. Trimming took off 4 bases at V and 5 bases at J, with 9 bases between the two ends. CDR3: CASSRETYGYTF. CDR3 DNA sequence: TGTGCCAGCAGCAGGGAGACTTATGGCTACACCTTC.

CDR3 sequence: CASSVNTGGDGYTF. The CDR3 DNA follows: TGTGCCAGCAGTGTAAATACAGGGGGCGATGGCTACACCTTC. The chain combines TRBV25-1 with TRBJ1-2; 9 nucleotides align to TRBD1. V shed 4 bases, J shed 6 bases, and the junction held 6 bases outside the gene matches. Germline loops: CDR1 MGHDK, CDR2 SYGVNS. The CDR3 covers 14 residues.

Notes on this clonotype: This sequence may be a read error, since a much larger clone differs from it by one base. CDR3 sequence (DNA): TGTGCCAGCAGCCAAGTAAGCAATGAGCAGTTCTTC. This gives the protein CASSQVSNEQFF. This chain uses TRBV14 with TRBJ2-1; D remains ambiguous. The ends were cut back, 1 base at V and 6 bases at J, with 4 bases in the middle. CDR1 is SGHDN, CDR2 FVKESK, per germline. This CDR3 spans 12 amino acids.

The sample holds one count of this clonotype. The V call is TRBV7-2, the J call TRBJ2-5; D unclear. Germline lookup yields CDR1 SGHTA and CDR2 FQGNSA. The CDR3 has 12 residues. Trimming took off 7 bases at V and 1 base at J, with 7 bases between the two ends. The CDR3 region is CASTGIQETQYF. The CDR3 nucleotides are TGTGCCAGCACTGGGATCCAAGAGACCCAGTACTTC. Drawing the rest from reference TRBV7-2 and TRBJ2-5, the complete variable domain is GAGVSQSPSNKVTEKGKDVELRCDPISGHTALYWYRQSLGQGLEFLIYFQGNSAPDKSGLPSDRFSAERTGGSVSTLTIQRTQQEDSAVYLCASTGIQETQYFGPGTRLLVL.

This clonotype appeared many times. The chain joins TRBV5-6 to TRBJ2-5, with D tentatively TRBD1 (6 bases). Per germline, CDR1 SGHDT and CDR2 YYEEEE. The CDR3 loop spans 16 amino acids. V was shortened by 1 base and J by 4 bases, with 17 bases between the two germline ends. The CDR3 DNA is TGTGCCAGCAGCTTGACCGAGGACAGCCGTTTAGAGACCCAGTACTTC. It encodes CASSLTEDSRLETQYF.

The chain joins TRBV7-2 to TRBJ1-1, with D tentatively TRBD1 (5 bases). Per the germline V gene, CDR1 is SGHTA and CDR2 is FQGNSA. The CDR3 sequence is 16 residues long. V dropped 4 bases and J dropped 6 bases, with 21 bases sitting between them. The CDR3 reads CASSSTVRVAVSEAFF. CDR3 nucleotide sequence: TGTGCCAGCAGCTCGACGGTCAGGGTTGCAGTATCTGAAGCTTTCTTT.

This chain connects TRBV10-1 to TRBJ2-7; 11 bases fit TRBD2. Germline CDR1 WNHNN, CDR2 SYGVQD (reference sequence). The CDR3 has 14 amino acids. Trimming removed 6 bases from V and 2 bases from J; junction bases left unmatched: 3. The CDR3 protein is CASSRLAGPYEQYF. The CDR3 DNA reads TGCGCCAGCAGCCGACTAGCGGGACCCTACGAGCAGTACTTC.

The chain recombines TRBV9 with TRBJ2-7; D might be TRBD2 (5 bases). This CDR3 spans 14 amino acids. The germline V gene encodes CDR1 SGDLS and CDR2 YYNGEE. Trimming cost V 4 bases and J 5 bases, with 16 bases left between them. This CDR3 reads CASSPGLERDEQYF. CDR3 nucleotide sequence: TGTGCCAGCAGCCCCGGACTGGAAAGGGACGAGCAGTACTTC.

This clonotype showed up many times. Here the CDR3 reads CASLQTRSYEQYF. CDR3 coding DNA: TGTGCCAGTCTCCAAACACGTTCCTACGAGCAGTACTTC. The genes are TRBV6-1 and TRBJ2-7; D ambiguous. The CDR3 spans 13 residues. Germline assignment: CDR1 MNHNS and CDR2 SASEGT. Trimming pared 9 bases from V and 1 base from J, leaving 13 bases between.

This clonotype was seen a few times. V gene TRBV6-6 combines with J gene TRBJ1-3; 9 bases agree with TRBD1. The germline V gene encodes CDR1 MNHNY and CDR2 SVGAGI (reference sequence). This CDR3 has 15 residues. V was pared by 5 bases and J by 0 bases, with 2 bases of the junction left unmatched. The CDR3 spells CASSGTGSSGNTIYF. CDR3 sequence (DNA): TGTGCCAGCAGTGGGACAGGGAGCTCTGGAAACACCATATATTTT.

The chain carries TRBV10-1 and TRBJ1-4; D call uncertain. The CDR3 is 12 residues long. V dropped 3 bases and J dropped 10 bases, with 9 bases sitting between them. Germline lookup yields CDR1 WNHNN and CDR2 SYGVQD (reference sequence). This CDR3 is CASSENSGKLFF. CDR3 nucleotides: TGCGCCAGCAGTGAAAACAGTGGAAAACTGTTTTTT.

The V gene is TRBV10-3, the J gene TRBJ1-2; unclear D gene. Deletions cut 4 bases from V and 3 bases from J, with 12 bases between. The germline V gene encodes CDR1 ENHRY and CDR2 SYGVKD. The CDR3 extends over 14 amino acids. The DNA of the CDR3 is TGTGCCATCAGTGGGGCCGGGAACGACTATGGCTACACCTTC. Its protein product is CAISGAGNDYGYTF.

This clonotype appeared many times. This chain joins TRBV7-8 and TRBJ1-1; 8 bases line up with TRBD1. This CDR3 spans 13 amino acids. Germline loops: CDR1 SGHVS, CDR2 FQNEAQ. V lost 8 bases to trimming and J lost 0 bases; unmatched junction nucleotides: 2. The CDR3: CASVTGVNTEAFF. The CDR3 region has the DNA TGTGCCAGCGTGACAGGGGTGAACACTGAAGCTTTCTTT.

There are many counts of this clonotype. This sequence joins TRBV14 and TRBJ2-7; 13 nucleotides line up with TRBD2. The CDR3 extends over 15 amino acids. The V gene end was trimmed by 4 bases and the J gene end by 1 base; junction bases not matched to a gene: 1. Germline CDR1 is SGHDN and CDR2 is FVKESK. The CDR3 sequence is CASSLGLAGSYEQYF. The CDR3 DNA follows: TGTGCCAGCAGCCTGGGACTAGCGGGGTCCTACGAGCAGTACTTC.

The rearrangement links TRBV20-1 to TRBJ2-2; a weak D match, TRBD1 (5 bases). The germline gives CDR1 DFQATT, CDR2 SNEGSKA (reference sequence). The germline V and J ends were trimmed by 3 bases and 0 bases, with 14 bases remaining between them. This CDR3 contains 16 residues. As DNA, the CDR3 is TGCAGTGCTAGCTTCGTGACAGCCACGAACACCGGGGAGCTGTTTTTT. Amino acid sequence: CSASFVTATNTGELFF.

Here the CDR3 reads CASSTADKTTQYF. The CDR3 nucleotides are TGTGCCAGTAGTACTGCCGACAAGACAACGCAGTACTTC. The V call is TRBV19, the J call TRBJ2-7; D gene ambiguous. Trimming pared 4 bases from V and 9 bases from J, leaving 16 bases between. Per germline, CDR1 LNHDA and CDR2 SQIVND (reference sequence). This CDR3 spans 13 amino acids. The full variable domain, in which reference TRBV19 and TRBJ2-7 provide the parts outside the CDR3, is DGGITQSPKYLFRKEGQNVTLSCEQNLNHDAMYWYRQDPGQGLRLIYYSQIVNDFQKGDIAEGYSVSREKKESFPLTVTSAQKNPTAFYLCASSTADKTTQYFGPGTRLTVT.

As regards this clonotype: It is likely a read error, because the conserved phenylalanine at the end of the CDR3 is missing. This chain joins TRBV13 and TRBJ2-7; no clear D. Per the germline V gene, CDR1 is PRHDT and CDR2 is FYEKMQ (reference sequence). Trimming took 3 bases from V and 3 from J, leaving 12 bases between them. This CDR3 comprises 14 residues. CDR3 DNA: TGTGCCAGCAGCTTGGCCCGGTGGGGCTACGAGCAGTACTCC. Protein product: CASSLARWGYEQYS.

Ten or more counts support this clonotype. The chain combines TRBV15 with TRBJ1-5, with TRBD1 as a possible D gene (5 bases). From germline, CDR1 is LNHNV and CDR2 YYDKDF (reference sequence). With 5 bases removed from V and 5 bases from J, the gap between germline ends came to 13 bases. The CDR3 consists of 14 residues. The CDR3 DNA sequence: TGTGCCACCAGCTCCGGGGGAGGGGATCAGCCCCAGCATTTT. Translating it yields CATSSGGGDQPQHF. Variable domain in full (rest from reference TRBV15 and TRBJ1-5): DAMVIQNPRYQVTQFGKPVTLSCSQTLNHNVMYWYQQKSSQAPKLLFHYYDKDFNNEADTPDNFQSRRPNTSFCFLDIRSPGLGDTAMYLCATSSGGGDQPQHFGDGTRLSIL.

CDR3 coding DNA: TGTGCCAGTAGCCCCAGGACTAGCGGGGGGGAGACCGGGGAGCTGTTTTTT. Encoded protein: CASSPRTSGGETGELFF. The genes are TRBV19 and TRBJ2-2; 15 bases are a match to TRBD2. This CDR3 is built from 17 residues. The V and J ends lost 6 bases and 5 bases, in that order; junction bases with no gene match: 7. The V gene's germline CDR1 is LNHDA and CDR2 SQIVND (reference sequence).

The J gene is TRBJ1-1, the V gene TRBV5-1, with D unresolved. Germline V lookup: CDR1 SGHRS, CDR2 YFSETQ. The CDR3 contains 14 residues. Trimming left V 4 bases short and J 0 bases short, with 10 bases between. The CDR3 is CASSPADLNTEAFF. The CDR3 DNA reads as TGCGCCAGCAGCCCGGCGGACCTGAACACTGAAGCTTTCTTT. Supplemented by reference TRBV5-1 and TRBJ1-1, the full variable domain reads KAGVTQTPRYLIKTRGQQVTLSCSPISGHRSVSWYQQTPGQGLQFLFEYFSETQRNKGNFPGRFSGRQFSNSRSEMNVSTLELGDSALYLCASSPADLNTEAFFGQGTRLTVV.

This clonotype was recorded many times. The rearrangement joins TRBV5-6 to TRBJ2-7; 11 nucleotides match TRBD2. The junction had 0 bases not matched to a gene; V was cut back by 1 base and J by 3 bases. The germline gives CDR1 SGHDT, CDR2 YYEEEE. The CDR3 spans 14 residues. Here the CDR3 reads CASSLLAGGYEQYF. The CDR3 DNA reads TGTGCCAGCAGCTTGCTAGCGGGAGGCTACGAGCAGTACTTC. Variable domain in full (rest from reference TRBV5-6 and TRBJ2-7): DAGVTQSPTHLIKTRGQQVTLRCSPKSGHDTVSWYQQALGQGPQFIFQYYEEEERQRGNFPDRFSGHQFPNYSSELNVNALLLGDSALYLCASSLLAGGYEQYFGPGTRLTVT.

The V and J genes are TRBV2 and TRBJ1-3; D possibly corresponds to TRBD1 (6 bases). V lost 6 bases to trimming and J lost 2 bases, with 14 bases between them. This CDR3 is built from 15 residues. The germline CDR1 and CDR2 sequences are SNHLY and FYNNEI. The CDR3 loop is CASSLGSGAGNTIYF. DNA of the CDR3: TGTGCCAGCAGCTTAGGGTCAGGGGCTGGAAACACCATATATTTT.